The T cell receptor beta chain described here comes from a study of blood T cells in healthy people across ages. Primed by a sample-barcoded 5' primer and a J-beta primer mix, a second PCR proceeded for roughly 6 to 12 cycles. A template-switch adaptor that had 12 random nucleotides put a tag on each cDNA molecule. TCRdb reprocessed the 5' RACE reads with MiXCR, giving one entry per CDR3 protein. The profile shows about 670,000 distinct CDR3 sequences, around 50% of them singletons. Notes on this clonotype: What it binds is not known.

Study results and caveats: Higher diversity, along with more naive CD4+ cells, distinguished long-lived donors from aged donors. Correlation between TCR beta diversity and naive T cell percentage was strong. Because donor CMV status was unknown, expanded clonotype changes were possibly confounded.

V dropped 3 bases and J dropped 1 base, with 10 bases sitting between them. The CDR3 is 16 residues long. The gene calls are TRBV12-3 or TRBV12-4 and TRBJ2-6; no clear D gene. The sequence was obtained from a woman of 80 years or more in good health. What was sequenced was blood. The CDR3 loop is CASSFPSGSGANVLTF. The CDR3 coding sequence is TGTGCCAGCAGTTTCCCCTCTGGGTCTGGGGCCAACGTCCTGACTTTC.